This TCR beta chain is from a study of cytomegalovirus exposure and HLA in healthy donors. Points from the study as a whole: A highly shared variant cluster was judged a likely technical artifact. A later analysis appeared to link common viral pathogens to several of the most significant clusters.

Regarding this clone: Antigen unknown.

Germline lookup yields CDR1 SGHRS and CDR2 YFSETQ. Deletions cut 2 bases from V and 0 bases from J, with 9 bases between. The CDR3 covers 15 residues. Primers: 60 Vbeta forward and 13 Jbeta reverse. Authors' analysis steps: Later work found 74 million or so unique TCR beta chains, with roughly 11 million shared. Clones were sequenced by immunoSEQ multiplex PCR, and TCRdb holds only the in-frame ones, with some missing. The V and J calls and clone size were taken over from that table, and D and trimming were inferred from the DNA. The sample records approximately 250,000 clones, about 88% being singletons. Though nominally healthy at sampling, donors likely had unrecorded immune exposures.

The rearrangement links TRBV5-1 to TRBJ1-3, with D possibly TRBD1 on 5 matching bases. This clonotype was sampled from a girl under 10 years old in good health and CMV-seronegative. Sequences were obtained from PBMCs. CDR3 amino acids: CASSFSQGSGNTIYF. Here the CDR3 DNA reads TGCGCCAGCAGCTTTTCTCAGGGCTCTGGAAACACCATATATTTT. Supplemented by reference TRBV5-1 and TRBJ1-3, the full variable domain reads KAGVTQTPRYLIKTRGQQVTLSCSPISGHRSVSWYQQTPGQGLQFLFEYFSETQRNKGNFPGRFSGRQFSNSRSEMNVSTLELGDSALYLCASSFSQGSGNTIYFGEGSWLTVV.